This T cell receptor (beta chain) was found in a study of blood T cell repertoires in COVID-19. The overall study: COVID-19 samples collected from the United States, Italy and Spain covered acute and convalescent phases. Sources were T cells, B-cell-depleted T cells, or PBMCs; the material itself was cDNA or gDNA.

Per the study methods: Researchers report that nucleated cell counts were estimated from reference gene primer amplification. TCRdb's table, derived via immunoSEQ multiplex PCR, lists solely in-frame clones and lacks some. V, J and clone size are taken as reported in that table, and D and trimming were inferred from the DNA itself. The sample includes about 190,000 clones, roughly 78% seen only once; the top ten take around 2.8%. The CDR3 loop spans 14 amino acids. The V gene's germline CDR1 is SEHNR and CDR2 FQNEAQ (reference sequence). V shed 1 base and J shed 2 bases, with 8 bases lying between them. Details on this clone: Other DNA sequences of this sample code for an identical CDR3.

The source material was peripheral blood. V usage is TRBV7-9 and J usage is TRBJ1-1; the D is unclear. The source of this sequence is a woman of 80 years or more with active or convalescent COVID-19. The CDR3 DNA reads TGTGCCAGCAGCTTAGTGGCGGGTAACACTGAAGCTTTCTTT. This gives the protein CASSLVAGNTEAFF. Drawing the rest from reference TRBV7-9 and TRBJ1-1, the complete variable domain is DTGVSQNPRHKITKRGQNVTFRCDPISEHNRLYWYRQTLGQGPEFLTYFQNEAQLEKSRLLSDRFSAERPKGSFSTLEIQRTEQGDSAMYLCASSLVAGNTEAFFGQGTRLTVV.